What follows are 5 T cell receptor beta chains derived from one specimen sequenced in a study of T-cell memory formation after mild COVID-19. MiXCR, applied by TCRdb to the 5' RACE reads, yields one record per CDR3 protein. The sample shows 400,000 or so distinct CDR3 sequences, around 20% of them seen only once. The material sequenced was PBMCs or a T cell subset sorted from them (not recorded which). All receptors derive from an adult woman who had mild COVID-19 (a few samples of this study predate the infection). Cell type and time point are not known.

The sample holds a few counts of this clonotype. This CDR3 reads CATSDTGDSQPQHF. Here the CDR3 DNA reads TGTGCCACCAGTGATACGGGGGACAGTCAGCCCCAGCATTTT. V gene TRBV24-1 combines with J gene TRBJ1-5; TRBD1 matches 7 bases. V lost 3 bases to trimming and J lost 6 bases; unmatched junction nucleotides: 4. Germline assignment: CDR1 KGHDR and CDR2 SFDVKD. The CDR3 consists of 14 residues.

This clonotype was observed a handful of times. This chain links TRBV10-3 with TRBJ2-5, with D possibly matching TRBD1 (7 bases). The germline CDR1 and CDR2 sequences are ENHRY and SYGVKD. Trimming cost V 0 bases and J 2 bases, with 16 bases left between them. The CDR3 totals 17 residues. The CDR3 DNA sequence: TGTGCCATCAGTGAGTCGGGACAGTTTCGGGGGCAAGAGACCCAGTACTTC. It encodes CAISESGQFRGQETQYF.

The chain recombines TRBV6-5 with TRBJ1-2; a possible D gene is TRBD1 (6 bases). Germline V lookup: CDR1 MNHEY, CDR2 SVGAGI. V lost 2 bases to trimming and J lost 4 bases, with 14 bases between them. This CDR3 has 15 residues. Here the CDR3 reads CASSYETGRGYGYTF. CDR3 in DNA: TGTGCCAGCAGTTACGAAACAGGGAGAGGCTATGGCTACACCTTC.

This clonotype has just a few counts. This sequence joins TRBV3-1 and TRBJ2-3; D call uncertain. Trimming stripped 7 bases from V and 2 bases from J, with 10 bases between. This CDR3 contains 13 residues. Germline V gene lookup returns CDR1 LGHDT and CDR2 YNNKEL (reference sequence). The CDR3 is CASNDEFTDTQYF. In nucleotides, the CDR3 is TGTGCCAGCAACGACGAGTTCACAGATACGCAGTATTTT.

This chain joins TRBV2 and TRBJ2-2, with D tentatively TRBD2 (5 bases). The CDR3 contains 16 residues. The V end lost 6 bases, the J end lost 0 bases, and 14 bases lay between the germline ends. Germline loops: CDR1 SNHLY, CDR2 FYNNEI. CDR3: CASRRERQTNTGELFF. As DNA, the CDR3 is TGTGCCAGCAGGAGGGAACGCCAGACGAACACCGGGGAGCTGTTTTTT.